This TCR beta chain is from a study of technical replicates of blood from several donors. Sequencing was performed with immunoSEQ multiplex PCR; in TCRdb, only in-frame clones are kept and a portion is missing. This sample yields under 95,000 clones, of which about 90% are seen a single time; around 0.42% belongs to the top ten. V was clipped by 0 bases and J by 4 bases, with 19 bases between them. The germline V gene has CDR1 LGHNA and CDR2 YNFKEQ. The CDR3 loop spans 18 amino acids. This clonotype was sampled from a human donor in good health. Material for sequencing was T cells isolated from PBMCs. This chain connects TRBV4-2 to TRBJ1-3, with no clear D. The DNA for the CDR3 is TGTGCCAGCAGCCAAGATTTCAGCGGGCGGTATACCGGAAACACCATATATTTT. Protein sequence: CASSQDFSGRYTGNTIYF.